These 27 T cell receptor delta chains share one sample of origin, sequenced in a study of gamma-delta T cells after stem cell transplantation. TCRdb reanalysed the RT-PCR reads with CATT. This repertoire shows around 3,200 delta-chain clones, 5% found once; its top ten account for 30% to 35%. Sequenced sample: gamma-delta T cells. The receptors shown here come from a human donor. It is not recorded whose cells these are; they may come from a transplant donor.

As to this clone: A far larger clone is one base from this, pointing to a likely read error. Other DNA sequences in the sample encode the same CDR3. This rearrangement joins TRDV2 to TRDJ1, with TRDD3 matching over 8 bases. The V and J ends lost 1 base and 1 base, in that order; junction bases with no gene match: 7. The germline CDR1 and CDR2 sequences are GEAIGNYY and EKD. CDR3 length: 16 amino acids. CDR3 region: CACDTMAGGPTDKLIF. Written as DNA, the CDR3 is TGTGCCTGTGACACGATGGCTGGGGGACCCACCGATAAACTCATCTTT.

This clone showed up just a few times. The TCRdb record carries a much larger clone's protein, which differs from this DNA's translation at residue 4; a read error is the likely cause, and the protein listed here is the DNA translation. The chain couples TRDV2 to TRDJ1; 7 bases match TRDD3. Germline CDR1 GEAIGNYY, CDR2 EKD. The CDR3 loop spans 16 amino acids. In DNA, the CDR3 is TGTGCCTGTGGCACCTTATCTGGGGGGTCAACCGATAAACTCATCTTT. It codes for CACGTLSGGSTDKLIF.

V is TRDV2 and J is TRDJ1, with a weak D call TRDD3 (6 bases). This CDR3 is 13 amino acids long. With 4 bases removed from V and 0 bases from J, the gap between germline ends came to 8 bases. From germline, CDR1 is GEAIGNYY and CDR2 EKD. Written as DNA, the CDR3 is TGTGCCTGTGAGGGGATCCACACCGATAAACTCATCTTT. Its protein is CACEGIHTDKLIF.

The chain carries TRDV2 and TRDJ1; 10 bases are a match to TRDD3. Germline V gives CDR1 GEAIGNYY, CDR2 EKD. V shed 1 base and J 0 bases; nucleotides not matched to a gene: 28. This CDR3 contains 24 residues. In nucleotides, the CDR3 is TGTGCCTGTGACACGGTCTATGGGGGGGATACGCGGGACCGCAAGGACGTTTACACCGATAAACTCATCTTT. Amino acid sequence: CACDTVYGGDTRDRKDVYTDKLIF.

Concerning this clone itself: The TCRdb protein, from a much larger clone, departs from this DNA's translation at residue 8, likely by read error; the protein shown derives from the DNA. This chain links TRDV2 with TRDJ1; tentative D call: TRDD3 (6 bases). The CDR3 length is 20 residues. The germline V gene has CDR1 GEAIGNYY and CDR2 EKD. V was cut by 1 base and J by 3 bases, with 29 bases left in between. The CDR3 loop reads CACDTGSRLLGAPVPDKLIF. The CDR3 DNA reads TGTGCCTGTGACACAGGGTCTCGTTTGTTGGGGGCCCCCGTACCCGATAAACTCATCTTT.

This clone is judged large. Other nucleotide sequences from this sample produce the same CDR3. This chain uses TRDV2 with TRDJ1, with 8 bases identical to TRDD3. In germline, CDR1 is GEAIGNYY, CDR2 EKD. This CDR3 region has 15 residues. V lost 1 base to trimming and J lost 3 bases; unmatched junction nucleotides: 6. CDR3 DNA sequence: TGTGCCTGTGACACACTGGGGGGAGAGCCCGATAAACTCATCTTT. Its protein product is CACDTLGGEPDKLIF.

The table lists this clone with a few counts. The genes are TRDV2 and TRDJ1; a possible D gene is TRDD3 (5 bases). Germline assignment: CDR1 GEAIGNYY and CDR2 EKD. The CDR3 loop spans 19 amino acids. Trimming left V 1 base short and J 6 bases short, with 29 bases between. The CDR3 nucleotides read TGTGCCTGTGACACGGTCGGGGAGAACACCAGGAGGTCTGAGAATAAACTCATCTTT. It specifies CACDTVGENTRRSENKLIF.

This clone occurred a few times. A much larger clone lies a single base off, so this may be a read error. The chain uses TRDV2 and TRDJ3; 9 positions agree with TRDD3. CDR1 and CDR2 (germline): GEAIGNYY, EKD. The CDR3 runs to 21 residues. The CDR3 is CACDTPSTGGASSWNTRQMFF. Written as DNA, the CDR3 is TGTGCCTGTGACACCCCCTCAACTGGGGGAGCCAGCTCCTGGAACACCCGACAGATGTTTTTC.

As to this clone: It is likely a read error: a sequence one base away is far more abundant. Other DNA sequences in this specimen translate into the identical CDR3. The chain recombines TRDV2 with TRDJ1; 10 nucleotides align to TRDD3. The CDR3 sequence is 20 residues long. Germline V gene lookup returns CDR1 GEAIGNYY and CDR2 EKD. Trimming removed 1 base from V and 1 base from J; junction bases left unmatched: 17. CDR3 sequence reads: CACDTVYGGDTRGATDKLIF. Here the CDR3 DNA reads TGTGCCTGTGACACGGTTTATGGGGGGGATACGCGGGGGGCCACCGATAAACTCATCTTT.

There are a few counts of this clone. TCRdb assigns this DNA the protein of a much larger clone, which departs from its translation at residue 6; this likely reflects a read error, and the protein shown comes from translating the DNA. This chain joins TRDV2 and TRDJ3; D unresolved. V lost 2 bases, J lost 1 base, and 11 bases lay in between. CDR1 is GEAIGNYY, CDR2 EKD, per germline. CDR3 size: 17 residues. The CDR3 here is CACDSEPQSWDTRQMFF. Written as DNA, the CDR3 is TGTGCCTGTGACAGTGAACCGCAATCCTGGGACACCCGACAGATGTTTTTC.

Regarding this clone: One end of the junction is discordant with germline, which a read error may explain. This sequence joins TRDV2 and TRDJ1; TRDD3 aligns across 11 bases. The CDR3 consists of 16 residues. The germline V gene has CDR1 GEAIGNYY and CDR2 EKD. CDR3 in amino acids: CACDPVLGDKGDKLIF. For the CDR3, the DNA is TGCGCCTGTGACCCGGTACTGGGGGATAAGGGCGATAAACTCATCTTT.

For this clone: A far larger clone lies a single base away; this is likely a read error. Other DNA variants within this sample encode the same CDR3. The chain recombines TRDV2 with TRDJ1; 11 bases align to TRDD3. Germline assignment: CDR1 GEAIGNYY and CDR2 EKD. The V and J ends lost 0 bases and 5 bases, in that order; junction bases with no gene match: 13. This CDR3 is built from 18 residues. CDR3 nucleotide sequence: TGTGCCTGTGACACCGTAAGTGGGGGATACGCTCGTTCAGATAAACTCATCTTT. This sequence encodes CACDTVSGGYARSDKLIF.

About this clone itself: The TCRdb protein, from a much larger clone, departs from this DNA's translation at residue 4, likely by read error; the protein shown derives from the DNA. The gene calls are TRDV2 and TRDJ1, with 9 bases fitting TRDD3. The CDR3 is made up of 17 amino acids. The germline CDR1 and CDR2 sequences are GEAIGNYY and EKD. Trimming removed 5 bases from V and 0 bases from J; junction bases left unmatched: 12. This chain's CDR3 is CACGGLGDLLNTDKLIF. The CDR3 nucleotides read TGTGCCTGTGGCGGACTGGGGGACCTTCTTAACACCGATAAACTCATCTTT.

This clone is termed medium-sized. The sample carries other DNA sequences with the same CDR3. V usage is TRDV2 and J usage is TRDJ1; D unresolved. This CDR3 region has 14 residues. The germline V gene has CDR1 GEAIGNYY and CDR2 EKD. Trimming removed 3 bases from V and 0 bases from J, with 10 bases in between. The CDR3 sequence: CACDPLGYTDKLIF. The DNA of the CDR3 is TGTGCCTGTGACCCTCTAGGTTACACCGATAAACTCATCTTT.

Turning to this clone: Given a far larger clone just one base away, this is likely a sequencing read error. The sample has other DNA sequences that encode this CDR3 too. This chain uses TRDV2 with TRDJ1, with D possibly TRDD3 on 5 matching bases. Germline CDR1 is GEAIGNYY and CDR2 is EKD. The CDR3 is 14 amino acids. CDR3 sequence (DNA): TGCGCCTGTGACACCGTACTGGAAACCGATAAACTCATCTTT. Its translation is CACDTVLETDKLIF.

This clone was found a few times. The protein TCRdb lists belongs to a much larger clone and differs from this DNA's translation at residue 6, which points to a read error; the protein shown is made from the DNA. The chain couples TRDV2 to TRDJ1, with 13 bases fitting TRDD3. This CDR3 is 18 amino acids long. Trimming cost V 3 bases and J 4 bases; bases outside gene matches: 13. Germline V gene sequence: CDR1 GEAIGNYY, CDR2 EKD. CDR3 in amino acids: CACDPITTGGYVGDKLIF. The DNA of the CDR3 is TGTGCCTGTGACCCAATAACTACTGGGGGATACGTCGGCGATAAACTCATCTTT.

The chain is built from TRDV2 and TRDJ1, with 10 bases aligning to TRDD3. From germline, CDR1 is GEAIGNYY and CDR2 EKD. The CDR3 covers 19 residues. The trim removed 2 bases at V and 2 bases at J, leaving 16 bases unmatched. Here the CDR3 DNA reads TGTGCCTGTGACAAACTGGAGGGGGATACGAAACTAGGAACCGATAAACTCATCTTT. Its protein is CACDKLEGDTKLGTDKLIF.

The CDR3 nucleotides read TGTGCCTGTGATCCAGTTACTGGGGGATACGACACCGATAAACTCATCTTT. Its translation: CACDPVTGGYDTDKLIF. The rearrangement uses TRDV2 and TRDJ1, with 13 nucleotides matching TRDD3. Germline-derived CDR1 and CDR2 are GEAIGNYY and EKD. Trimming took 4 bases from V and 0 from J; bases not matched to a gene: 7. The CDR3 loop spans 17 amino acids.

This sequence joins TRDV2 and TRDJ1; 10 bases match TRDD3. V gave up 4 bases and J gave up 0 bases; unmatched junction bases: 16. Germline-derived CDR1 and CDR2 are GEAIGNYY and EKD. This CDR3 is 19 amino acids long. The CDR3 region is CACDRARSGGYLHTDKLIF. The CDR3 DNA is TGTGCCTGTGATAGGGCGAGGAGTGGGGGATACCTGCACACCGATAAACTCATCTTT.

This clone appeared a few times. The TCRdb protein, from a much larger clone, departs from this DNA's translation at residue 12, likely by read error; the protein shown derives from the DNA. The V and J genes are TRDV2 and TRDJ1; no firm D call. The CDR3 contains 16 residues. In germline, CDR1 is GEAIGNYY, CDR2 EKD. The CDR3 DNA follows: TGTGCCTGTGACACCGTCACAGCGATGAAGGCCGAAAAACTCATCTTT. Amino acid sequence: CACDTVTAMKAEKLIF.

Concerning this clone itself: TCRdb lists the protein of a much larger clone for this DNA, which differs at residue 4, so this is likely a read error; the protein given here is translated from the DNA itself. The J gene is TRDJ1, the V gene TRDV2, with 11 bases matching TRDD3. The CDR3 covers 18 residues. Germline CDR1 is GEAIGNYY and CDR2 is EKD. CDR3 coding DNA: TGTGCCTGTGGCACCGTTGAGGTCCTGGGGGATACTCACGATAAACTCATCTTT. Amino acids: CACGTVEVLGDTHDKLIF.

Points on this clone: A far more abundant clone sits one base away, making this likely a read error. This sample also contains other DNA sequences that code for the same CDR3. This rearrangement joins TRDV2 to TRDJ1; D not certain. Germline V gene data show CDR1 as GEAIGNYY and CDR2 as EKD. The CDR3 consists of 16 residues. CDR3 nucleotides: TGTGCCTGTGACACCGTTACGGAAGGGTACACCGATAAGCTCATCTTT. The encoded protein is CACDTVTEGYTDKLIF.

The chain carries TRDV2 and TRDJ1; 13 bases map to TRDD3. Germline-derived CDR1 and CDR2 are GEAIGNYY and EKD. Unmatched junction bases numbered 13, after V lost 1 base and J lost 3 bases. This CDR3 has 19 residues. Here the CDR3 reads CACDTINTGGYARSDKLIF. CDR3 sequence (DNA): TGTGCCTGTGACACGATCAATACTGGGGGATACGCTCGTTCCGATAAACTCATCTTT.

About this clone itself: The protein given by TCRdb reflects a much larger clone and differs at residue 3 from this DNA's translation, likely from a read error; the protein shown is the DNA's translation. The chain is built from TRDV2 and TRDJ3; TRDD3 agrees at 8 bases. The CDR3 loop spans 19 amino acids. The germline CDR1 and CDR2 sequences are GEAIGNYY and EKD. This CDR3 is CAYDTVGDTSSWDTRQMFF. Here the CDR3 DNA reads TGTGCCTATGACACCGTAGGGGATACCAGCTCCTGGGACACCCGACAGATGTTTTTC.

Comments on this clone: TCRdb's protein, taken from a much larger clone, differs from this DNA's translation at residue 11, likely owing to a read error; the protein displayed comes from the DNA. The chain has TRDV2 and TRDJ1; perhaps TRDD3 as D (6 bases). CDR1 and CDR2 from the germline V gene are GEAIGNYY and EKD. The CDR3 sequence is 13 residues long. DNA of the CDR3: TGTGCCTGTGACGCCTGGGGTGCCGATAAACCCATCTTT. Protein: CACDAWGADKPIF.

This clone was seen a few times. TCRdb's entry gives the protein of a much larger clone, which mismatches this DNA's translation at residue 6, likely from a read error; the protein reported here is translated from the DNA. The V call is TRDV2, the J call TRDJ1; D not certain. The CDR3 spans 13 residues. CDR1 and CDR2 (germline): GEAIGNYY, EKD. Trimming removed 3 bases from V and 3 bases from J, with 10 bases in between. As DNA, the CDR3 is TGTGCCTGTGACGCCGTCTCAGCCGATAAACTCATCTTT. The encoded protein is CACDAVSADKLIF.

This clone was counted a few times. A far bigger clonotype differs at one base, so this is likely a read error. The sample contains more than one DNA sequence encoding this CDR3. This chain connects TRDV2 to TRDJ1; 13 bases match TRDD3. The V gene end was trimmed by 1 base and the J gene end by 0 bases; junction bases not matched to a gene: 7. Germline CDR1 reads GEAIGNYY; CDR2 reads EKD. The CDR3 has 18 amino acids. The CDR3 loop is CACDTLTGGYENTDKLIF. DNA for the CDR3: TGTGCCTGTGACACGCTTACTGGGGGATACGAGAACACCGATAAACTCATCTTT.